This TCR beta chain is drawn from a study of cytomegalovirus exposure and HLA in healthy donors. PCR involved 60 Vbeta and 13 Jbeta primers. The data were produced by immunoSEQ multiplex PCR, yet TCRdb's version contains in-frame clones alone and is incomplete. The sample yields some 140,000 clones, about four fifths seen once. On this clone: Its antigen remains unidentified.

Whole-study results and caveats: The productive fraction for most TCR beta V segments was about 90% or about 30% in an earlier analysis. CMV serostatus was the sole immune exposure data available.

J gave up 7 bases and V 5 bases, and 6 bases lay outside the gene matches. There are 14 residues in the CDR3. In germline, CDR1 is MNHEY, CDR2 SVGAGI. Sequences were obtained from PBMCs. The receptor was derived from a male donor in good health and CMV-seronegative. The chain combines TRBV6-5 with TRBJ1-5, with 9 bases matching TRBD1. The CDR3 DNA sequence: TGTGCCAGCAGTGGGGACAGGGCCAAACAGCCCCAGCATTTT. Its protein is CASSGDRAKQPQHF.